This T cell receptor beta chain comes out of a study of OX40 agonist ivuxolimab in advanced cancers. Sequencing was performed with immunoSEQ multiplex PCR; in TCRdb, only in-frame clones are kept and a portion is missing. The sample gives some 95,000 clones, 75% to 90% of which show up once; more than 0.8% is in the top ten. Sample: CD4+ or CD8+ T cells sorted from blood, taken in a trial of the OX40 agonist ivuxolimab. The sequence was obtained from an adult with an advanced solid tumor such as melanoma, head and neck, liver or kidney cancer.

CDR3 in amino acids: CASSMRETDYGYTF. The DNA of the CDR3 is TGTGCCAGCAGTATGAGGGAGACAGACTATGGCTACACCTTC. This sequence joins TRBV6-1 and TRBJ1-2, with D possibly being TRBD1 (5 bases). This CDR3 has 14 amino acids. Germline CDR1 is MNHNS and CDR2 is SASEGT. The V and J ends lost 5 bases and 3 bases respectively, with 13 bases between them.